A selection of T cell receptor beta chains follows, all from one sample in a study of cytomegalovirus exposure and HLA in healthy donors. The assay was immunoSEQ multiplex PCR, and TCRdb's table has in-frame clones only and misses some. The table shows around 49,000 clones, with around 91% occurring only once. The source material was PBMCs. These receptors all stem from a man aged 18 to 35 in good health and CMV-seronegative. The CDR3 runs from the conserved cysteine through the conserved F or W. The D gene is left open where the match is weak. Not every row has a clone size; where given, it reads once, few, many or a size class.

D gene: TRBD2; CDR3 length: 15; V gene: TRBV9; J gene: TRBJ2-7; clone size: .; CDR3 protein: CASSPRDSGRYEQYF; CDR3 DNA: TGTGCCAGCAGCCCTCGGGATAGCGGGAGATACGAGCAGTACTTC
D gene: .; CDR3 length: 16; V gene: TRBV7-9; J gene: TRBJ2-3; clone size: once; CDR3 protein: CASSLAGAPSTDTQYF; CDR3 DNA: TGTGCCAGCAGCTTAGCGGGAGCACCTAGCACAGATACGCAGTATTTT
D gene: .; CDR3 length: 15; V gene: TRBV10-1; J gene: TRBJ2-7; clone size: .; CDR3 protein: CASSPAAVTTYEQYF; CDR3 DNA: TGCGCCAGCAGTCCTGCTGCGGTAACTACCTACGAGCAGTACTTC
D gene: TRBD2; CDR3 length: 17; V gene: TRBV11-2; J gene: TRBJ2-1; clone size: .; CDR3 protein: CASSARIAGGFYNEQFF; CDR3 DNA: TGTGCCAGCAGCGCTCGAATAGCGGGAGGATTCTACAATGAGCAGTTCTTC
D gene: TRBD2; CDR3 length: 17; V gene: TRBV28; J gene: TRBJ2-2; clone size: once; CDR3 protein: CASSASGLAGVEGELFF; CDR3 DNA: TGTGCCAGCAGTGCTTCGGGACTAGCGGGAGTAGAAGGGGAGCTGTTTTTT
D gene: .; CDR3 length: 16; V gene: TRBV7-6; J gene: TRBJ2-6; clone size: .; CDR3 protein: CASSLSAGSGANVLTF; CDR3 DNA: TGTGCCAGCAGCTTATCCGCGGGCTCTGGGGCCAACGTCCTGACTTTC
D gene: .; CDR3 length: 16; V gene: TRBV6-5; J gene: TRBJ2-1; clone size: once; CDR3 protein: CASSYSPGGTYNEQFF; CDR3 DNA: TGTGCCAGCAGTTACTCGCCCGGGGGAACCTACAATGAGCAGTTCTTC
D gene: .; CDR3 length: 14; V gene: TRBV4-2; J gene: TRBJ1-4; clone size: .; CDR3 protein: CASSRQVEDEKLFF; CDR3 DNA: TGTGCCAGCAGCCGACAGGTCGAAGATGAAAAACTGTTTTTT
D gene: TRBD1; CDR3 length: 15; V gene: TRBV30; J gene: TRBJ2-1; clone size: .; CDR3 protein: CAWRSTGAHYNEQFF; CDR3 DNA: TGTGCCTGGAGGTCGACAGGGGCCCACTACAATGAGCAGTTCTTC
D gene: TRBD1; CDR3 length: 16; V gene: TRBV27; J gene: TRBJ2-1; clone size: .; CDR3 protein: CASSLIPGDRPHEQFF; CDR3 DNA: TGTGCCAGCAGTTTAATTCCTGGGGACAGACCCCATGAGCAGTTCTTC
D gene: TRBD2; CDR3 length: 15; V gene: TRBV19; J gene: TRBJ2-3; clone size: .; CDR3 protein: CASSRTSSSTDTQYF; CDR3 DNA: TGTGCCAGTAGTCGGACTAGCAGTAGCACAGATACGCAGTATTTT
D gene: .; CDR3 length: 15; V gene: TRBV4-1; J gene: TRBJ2-1; clone size: once; CDR3 protein: CASSLSATELHEQFF; CDR3 DNA: TGCGCCAGCAGCCTTAGCGCCACAGAGCTCCATGAGCAGTTCTTC
D gene: .; CDR3 length: 15; V gene: TRBV5-5; J gene: TRBJ2-7; clone size: .; CDR3 protein: CASSLVYSRSYEQYF; CDR3 DNA: TGTGCCAGCAGCTTGGTATACTCGCGGTCCTACGAGCAGTACTTC
D gene: .; CDR3 length: 11; V gene: TRBV20-1; J gene: TRBJ1-1; clone size: .; CDR3 protein: CSASKNTEAFF; CDR3 DNA: TGCAGTGCTAGCAAGAACACTGAAGCTTTCTTT
D gene: .; CDR3 length: 16; V gene: TRBV18; J gene: TRBJ2-3; clone size: .; CDR3 protein: CASSPLRGRDTDTQYF; CDR3 DNA: TGTGCCAGCTCACCCCTCAGAGGGAGAGACACAGATACGCAGTATTTT
D gene: .; CDR3 length: 12; V gene: TRBV6-5; J gene: TRBJ2-7; clone size: few; CDR3 protein: CASSNLGGEQYF; CDR3 DNA: TGTGCCAGCAGTAATTTGGGGGGCGAGCAGTACTTC
D gene: TRBD2; CDR3 length: 15; V gene: TRBV5-1; J gene: TRBJ2-1; clone size: .; CDR3 protein: CASSSWRGTYNEQFF; CDR3 DNA: TGCGCCAGCAGCTCATGGCGGGGGACTTACAATGAGCAGTTCTTC
D gene: .; CDR3 length: 14; V gene: TRBV5-1; J gene: TRBJ1-5; clone size: .; CDR3 protein: CASSRGGANQPQHF; CDR3 DNA: TGCGCCAGCAGCCGGGGGGGGGCTAATCAGCCCCAGCATTTT
D gene: .; CDR3 length: 15; V gene: TRBV9; J gene: TRBJ2-7; clone size: .; CDR3 protein: CASSAGPGVKYEQYF; CDR3 DNA: TGTGCCAGCAGCGCTGGGCCAGGGGTCAAATACGAGCAGTACTTC
D gene: TRBD1; CDR3 length: 14; V gene: TRBV29-1; J gene: TRBJ2-2; clone size: .; CDR3 protein: CSGKNRGDTGELFF; CDR3 DNA: TGCAGCGGGAAAAACAGGGGCGACACCGGGGAGCTGTTTTTT
D gene: .; CDR3 length: 14; V gene: TRBV9; J gene: TRBJ2-3; clone size: once; CDR3 protein: CASSVGLKTDTQYF; CDR3 DNA: TGTGCCAGCAGCGTGGGGCTTAAAACAGATACGCAGTATTTT
D gene: .; CDR3 length: 13; V gene: TRBV7-6; J gene: TRBJ2-7; clone size: .; CDR3 protein: CASSFGQYYEQYF; CDR3 DNA: TGTGCCAGCAGCTTCGGACAGTACTACGAGCAGTACTTC
D gene: .; CDR3 length: 13; V gene: TRBV18; J gene: TRBJ2-7; clone size: .; CDR3 protein: CASSFGSSYEQYF; CDR3 DNA: TGTGCCAGCTCATTTGGCAGCTCCTACGAGCAGTACTTC
D gene: .; CDR3 length: 13; V gene: TRBV9; J gene: TRBJ2-1; clone size: .; CDR3 protein: CASSSQQDDEQFF; CDR3 DNA: TGTGCCAGCAGCTCACAACAGGATGATGAGCAGTTCTTC
D gene: .; CDR3 length: 14; V gene: TRBV19; J gene: TRBJ1-3; clone size: .; CDR3 protein: CASNPDSTGNTIYF; CDR3 DNA: TGTGCCAGTAACCCCGACAGTACTGGAAACACCATATATTTT
D gene: TRBD1; CDR3 length: 15; V gene: TRBV5-5; J gene: TRBJ2-5; clone size: .; CDR3 protein: CASSLLAGGFETQYF; CDR3 DNA: TGTGCCAGCAGCTTGTTGGCAGGGGGCTTTGAGACCCAGTACTTC
D gene: TRBD1; CDR3 length: 16; V gene: TRBV6-4; J gene: TRBJ2-3; clone size: .; CDR3 protein: CASSPEQGAETDTQYF; CDR3 DNA: TGTGCCAGCAGCCCTGAACAGGGGGCGGAGACAGATACGCAGTATTTT